This T cell receptor beta chain was obtained from a study of blood T cell repertoires in COVID-19. In the original analysis: Estimates of nucleated cell counts were drawn from the amplification of reference gene primers. TCRdb's copy holds only in-frame clones and misses some; the assay was immunoSEQ multiplex PCR. D and trimming were read from the DNA, whereas the V and J calls and clone size are those reported in that table. The table lists approximately 300,000 clones, more than 85% of them singletons. Participant-given clinical history determined each cohort assignment. The recovered donors of Cohort 3 showed two negative PCRs, clearance, or symptom resolution. The J segment lost 7 bases and the V segment lost 3 bases, leaving 10 bases of the junction unmatched. The germline CDR1 and CDR2 sequences are KGHDR and SFDVKD. CDR3 size: 15 residues.

Sequenced input: PBMCs or T cells enriched from blood (not recorded which). The V and J genes are TRBV24-1 and TRBJ2-7; TRBD2 matches at 8 bases. This TCR derives from a woman aged 25 to 39 who had recovered from COVID-19. Here the CDR3 DNA reads TGTGCCACCAGTGATCCTTCTAGCGGGCGTGGGGAGCAGTACTTC. This sequence encodes CATSDPSSGRGEQYF.